Shown below are 30 T cell receptor beta chains from a single sample sequenced in a study of blood T cell repertoires in COVID-19. Clones were read by immunoSEQ multiplex PCR, and TCRdb kept only the in-frame ones, dropping some. The data hold roughly 200,000 clones, with over 75% observed a single time. The sequenced material came from peripheral blood. The source of these receptors is a man aged 50 to 60 who had recovered from COVID-19.

This chain joins TRBV5-6 and TRBJ2-2; D gene uncertain. Trimming removed 9 bases at V and 4 bases at J, with 10 bases between. CDR1 and CDR2 (germline): SGHDT, YYEEEE. The CDR3 contains 12 residues. The DNA for the CDR3 is TGTGCCACCGCTTTCGGCACCGGGGAGCTGTTTTTT. Translating it yields CATAFGTGELFF.

This clone showed up just a few times. The V call is TRBV2, the J call TRBJ2-2, with D perhaps matching TRBD2 (5 bases). Trimming removed 5 bases at V and 5 bases at J, with 15 bases between. CDR1 SNHLY and CDR2 FYNNEI come from the germline V gene. This CDR3 is 15 amino acids long. The CDR3 here is CASSLLGLGTGELFF. DNA for the CDR3: TGTGCCAGCAGTCTTCTAGGACTTGGGACCGGGGAGCTGTTTTTT.

V and J are TRBV2 and TRBJ2-7; D is possibly TRBD1 (6 bases). Trimming took off 6 bases at V and 6 bases at J, with 12 bases between the two ends. This CDR3 region has 12 residues. Germline V CDR1 and CDR2: SNHLY, FYNNEI. The CDR3 DNA is TGTGCCAGCAGATTACAGGGATCCGAGCAGTACTTC. Its protein product is CASRLQGSEQYF.

V and J are TRBV4-2 and TRBJ2-7, with 7 nucleotides matching TRBD1. Trimming removed 1 base from V and 2 bases from J; junction bases left unmatched: 5. This CDR3 is built from 15 residues. Germline V gene data show CDR1 as LGHNA and CDR2 as YNFKEQ. CDR3 residues: CASSQGPQGAYEQYF. CDR3 DNA sequence: TGTGCCAGCAGCCAAGGCCCCCAGGGGGCCTACGAGCAGTACTTC.

The V and J genes are TRBV7-2 and TRBJ2-7, with 9 bases that match TRBD2. From germline, CDR1 is SGHTA and CDR2 FQGNSA. CDR3 length: 15 amino acids. V dropped 4 bases and J dropped 4; count of bases not matched to a gene: 8. The CDR3 sequence is CASSYGTSSVYEQYF. The CDR3 nucleotides are TGTGCCAGCAGCTATGGGACTAGCTCAGTGTACGAGCAGTACTTC.

The rearrangement links TRBV5-4 to TRBJ2-3; 8 positions agree with TRBD2. The CDR3 consists of 15 residues. Trimming at V came to 4 bases and at J to 2 bases, leaving 6 bases not matched to a gene. Germline CDR1 SGHNT, CDR2 YYREEE (reference sequence). Here the CDR3 DNA reads TGTGCCAGCAGCCGCAGCGGGGGACTCACAGATACGCAGTATTTT. Its protein is CASSRSGGLTDTQYF. Supplemented by reference TRBV5-4 and TRBJ2-3, the full variable domain reads ETGVTQSPTHLIKTRGQQVTLRCSSQSGHNTVSWYQQALGQGPQFIFQYYREEENGRGNFPPRFSGLQFPNYSSELNVNALELDDSALYLCASSRSGGLTDTQYFGPGTRLTVL.

V gene TRBV20-1 combines with J gene TRBJ1-4; TRBD1 matches 12 bases. This CDR3 comprises 14 residues. Trimming at V came to 3 bases and at J to 6 bases, leaving 2 bases not matched to a gene. Germline V gene data show CDR1 as DFQATT and CDR2 as SNEGSKA (reference sequence). DNA for the CDR3: TGCAGTGCTAGTGGGACAGGGGGCGATGAAAAACTGTTTTTT. Protein product: CSASGTGGDEKLFF.

This rearrangement joins TRBV18 to TRBJ1-6; 7 bases map to TRBD1. Per germline, CDR1 KGHSH and CDR2 LQKENI. Trimming at V came to 3 bases and at J to 10 bases, leaving 9 bases not matched to a gene. This CDR3 region has 15 residues. The chain's CDR3 is CASSPRQGDESPLHF. The DNA for the CDR3 is TGTGCCAGCTCACCCCGGCAGGGGGACGAATCACCCCTCCACTTT.

The rearrangement joins TRBV6-6 to TRBJ2-2; 10 positions agree with TRBD1. The germline gives CDR1 MNHNY, CDR2 SVGAGI (reference sequence). With 6 bases clipped from V and 0 bases from J, the junction kept 1 base outside the gene matches. The CDR3 has 15 residues. CDR3 loop: CASRGTGANTGELFF. As DNA, the CDR3 is TGTGCCAGCAGAGGGACAGGGGCGAACACCGGGGAGCTGTTTTTT.

This clone was counted between two and nine times. V is TRBV7-8 and J is TRBJ1-5; D is unresolved. The CDR3 is made up of 14 amino acids. The ends were cut back, 1 base at V and 1 base at J, with 5 bases in the middle. The germline V gene has CDR1 SGHVS and CDR2 FQNEAQ. In nucleotides, the CDR3 is TGTGCCAGCAGCTTAGGAGCGAGCAATCAGCCCCAGCATTTT. It specifies CASSLGASNQPQHF.

V usage is TRBV6-5 and J usage is TRBJ2-7, with 9 bases fitting TRBD2. Trimming at V came to 1 base and at J to 3 bases, leaving 1 base not matched to a gene. CDR1 MNHEY and CDR2 SVGAGI come from the germline V gene. The CDR3 has 14 residues. CDR3 sequence reads: CASSYWREGYEQYF. In DNA, the CDR3 is TGTGCCAGCAGTTACTGGCGGGAGGGCTACGAGCAGTACTTC.

The table lists this clone with a few counts. V is TRBV28 and J is TRBJ2-2; D is possibly TRBD1 (6 bases). The CDR3 covers 14 residues. The germline gives CDR1 MDHEN, CDR2 SYDVKM. V lost 10 bases and J lost 5, with 17 bases in between. The CDR3 DNA reads TGTGCCATCGACAGTTTGAGGGGGACCGGGGAGCTGTTTTTT. This sequence encodes CAIDSLRGTGELFF. Supplemented by reference TRBV28 and TRBJ2-2, the full variable domain reads DVKVTQSSRYLVKRTGEKVFLECVQDMDHENMFWYRQDPGLGLRLIYFSYDVKMKEKGDIPEGYSVSREKKERFSLILESASTNQTSMYLCAIDSLRGTGELFFGEGSRLTVL.

This chain links TRBV19 with TRBJ2-7, with a weak D call TRBD1 (6 bases). The V gene lost 5 bases and the J gene lost 2 bases, with 16 bases spanning the gap. This CDR3 comprises 15 residues. Germline loops: CDR1 LNHDA, CDR2 SQIVND (reference sequence). CDR3 amino acids: CASSPRGSGAYEQYF. The CDR3 DNA is TGTGCCAGTAGTCCTAGGGGGTCAGGCGCCTACGAGCAGTACTTC.

J is TRBJ2-3 and V is TRBV5-8; a weak D match, TRBD2 (6 bases). The CDR3 runs 15 residues. The V end lost 5 bases, the J end lost 1 base, and 14 bases lay between the germline ends. Per the germline V gene, CDR1 is SGHTS and CDR2 is YDEGEE. The CDR3 DNA sequence: TGTGCCAGCAGGCCGGAGAGGAGGGGCACAGATACGCAGTATTTT. This translates into CASRPERRGTDTQYF.

This rearrangement joins TRBV4-3 to TRBJ2-5, with 10 bases that match TRBD2. The CDR3 is made up of 17 amino acids. J lost 7 bases, V lost 0 bases, and 11 bases had no gene match. The germline gives CDR1 LGHNA, CDR2 YSLEER. In DNA form, the CDR3 reads TGCGCCAGCAGCCAAGATCTACTAAGCGGGAGGGCCGGGACCCAGTACTTC. This encodes CASSQDLLSGRAGTQYF.

V is TRBV19 and J is TRBJ1-2; 8 bases align to TRBD1. The CDR3 totals 15 residues. Germline loops: CDR1 LNHDA, CDR2 SQIVND (reference sequence). The ends lost 3 bases at V and 8 bases at J; junction bases unmatched: 11. Here the CDR3 reads CASSMGGRTGIGYTF. The CDR3 DNA is TGTGCCAGTAGTATGGGCGGGCGGACAGGGATCGGCTACACCTTC.

V usage is TRBV7-8 and J usage is TRBJ1-5, with 8 bases matching TRBD1. The CDR3 runs 16 residues. CDR1 and CDR2 from the germline V gene are SGHVS and FQNEAQ. J was trimmed by 2 bases and V by 5 bases; bases with no gene match: 8. In DNA form, the CDR3 reads TGTGCCAGCAGCCCATGGACAGGGATTGGCAATCAGCCCCAGCATTTT. Translating it yields CASSPWTGIGNQPQHF.

This chain links TRBV7-3 with TRBJ2-6, with 10 bases that match TRBD1. Germline V gene lookup returns CDR1 SGHTA and CDR2 FQGTGA. This CDR3 spans 18 amino acids. With V trimmed by 3 bases and J by 3 bases, 8 bases remained unmatched. The CDR3 DNA sequence: TGTGCCAGCAGCTTTACCGGGACAGGGGTTGGTGGGGCCAACGTCCTGACTTTC. This gives the protein CASSFTGTGVGGANVLTF.

The rearrangement links TRBV19 to TRBJ2-5; D ambiguous. V was clipped by 1 base and J by 1 base, with 10 bases between them. From germline, CDR1 is LNHDA and CDR2 SQIVND (reference sequence). This CDR3 has 15 amino acids. CDR3 DNA: TGTGCCAGTAGTATAGTACGAGCGACCCAAGAGACCCAGTACTTC. It specifies CASSIVRATQETQYF.

The chain has TRBV7-2 and TRBJ2-1, with TRBD2 matching 12 bases. The CDR3 covers 15 residues. V was pared by 1 base and J by 12 bases, with 7 bases of the junction left unmatched. Germline CDR1 reads SGHTA; CDR2 reads FQGNSA. The CDR3 here is CASSLDPSSGRAQFF. The CDR3 nucleotides are TGTGCCAGCAGCTTAGACCCCTCTAGCGGGAGGGCGCAGTTCTTC.

Comment on this clone: One end of the junction varies from germline; a read error may be responsible. The V and J genes are TRBV20-1 and TRBJ2-1; TRBD2 matches 10 bases. CDR3 length equals 10 residues. The germline CDR1 and CDR2 sequences are DFQATT and SNEGSKA (reference sequence). CDR3 residues: CSAGTSVKIF. DNA for the CDR3: TGCAGTGCTGGGACTAGCGTTAAGATCTTC.

The V gene is TRBV19, the J gene TRBJ2-7; 9 bases are shared with TRBD1. Germline assignment: CDR1 LNHDA and CDR2 SQIVND (reference sequence). CDR3 length equals 15 residues. Trimming cost V 1 base and J 1 base; bases outside gene matches: 2. CDR3 amino acids: CASSIVGTGSYEQYF. The CDR3 coding sequence is TGTGCCAGTAGTATAGTTGGGACAGGGTCCTACGAGCAGTACTTC.

This chain uses TRBV18 with TRBJ2-5, with 12 bases fitting TRBD2. Losses at the gene ends were 8 bases for V and 5 bases for J; bases not matched to a gene: 9. The germline gives CDR1 KGHSH, CDR2 LQKENI. The CDR3 consists of 15 residues. The CDR3 is CASAPSGRAGETQYF. For the CDR3, the DNA is TGTGCCAGCGCCCCTAGCGGGAGGGCCGGGGAGACCCAGTACTTC. The full variable domain, completed using reference TRBV18 and TRBJ2-5, is NAGVMQNPRHLVRRRGQEARLRCSPMKGHSHVYWYRQLPEEGLKFMVYLQKENIIDESGMPKERFSAEFPKEGPSILRIQQVVRGDSAAYFCASAPSGRAGETQYFGPGTRLLVL.

This clone was counted only a few times. The rearrangement links TRBV10-3 to TRBJ2-7; D remains ambiguous. The germline V gene has CDR1 ENHRY and CDR2 SYGVKD. Deletions cut 5 bases from V and 1 base from J, with 9 bases between. The CDR3 runs to 13 residues. For the CDR3, the DNA is TGTGCCATCAGTCCCAGGCTTTCCTACGAGCAGTACTTC. Encoded protein: CAISPRLSYEQYF.

This clone turned up a few times. The rearrangement joins TRBV29-1 to TRBJ2-3; 13 bases agree with TRBD2. CDR1 and CDR2 from the germline V gene are SQVTM and ANQGSEA. This CDR3 contains 14 residues. Trimming removed 7 bases from V and 2 bases from J; junction bases left unmatched: 3. The CDR3 loop reads CSGGLAGFTDTQYF. In DNA form, the CDR3 reads TGCAGCGGGGGACTAGCGGGATTCACAGATACGCAGTATTTT.

The V gene is TRBV6-2 or TRBV6-3, the J gene TRBJ1-3, with D unresolved. CDR3 length equals 15 residues. V was trimmed by 5 bases and J by 4 bases, leaving 15 bases between them. Per germline, CDR1 MNHEY and CDR2 SVGEGT. The CDR3: CASSPVTGFGNTIYF. CDR3 DNA sequence: TGTGCCAGCAGTCCCGTGACGGGGTTCGGAAACACCATATATTTT.

This chain uses TRBV18 with TRBJ2-1; D is uncertain. CDR3 length: 15 amino acids. Trimming removed 2 bases from V and 4 bases from J, with 12 bases in between. Germline V gives CDR1 KGHSH, CDR2 LQKENI. The CDR3 DNA sequence: TGTGCCAGCTCACCAATGCTAGATCGGTACAATGAGCAGTTCTTC. Encoded protein: CASSPMLDRYNEQFF.

This clone was detected only a few times. The chain employs TRBV28 and TRBJ1-5; D might be TRBD1 (6 bases). CDR1 and CDR2 (germline): MDHEN, SYDVKM. V was pared by 3 bases and J by 5 bases, with 11 bases between. This CDR3 has 14 amino acids. DNA of the CDR3: TGTGCCAGCAGTTTCCCGGACAGATATCAGCCCCAGCATTTT. This gives the protein CASSFPDRYQPQHF.

In its sample, this clone was seen a few times. The chain carries TRBV3-1 (or the pseudogene TRBV3-2) and TRBJ1-2; no reliable D call. Trimming took off 0 bases at V and 3 bases at J, with 8 bases between the two ends. CDR1 and CDR2 from the germline V gene are LGHDT and YNNKEL (reference sequence). The CDR3 consists of 14 residues. The CDR3, as DNA: TGTGCCAGCAGCCAAGAGGGAGGGTACTATGGCTACACCTTC. Encoded protein: CASSQEGGYYGYTF.

J is TRBJ2-1 and V is TRBV7-6, with 13 positions matching TRBD2. CDR1 and CDR2 (germline): SGHVS, FNYEAQ. Unmatched junction bases numbered 7, after V lost 4 bases and J lost 7 bases. This CDR3 region has 16 residues. Here the CDR3 reads CASSSKGTSGTNEQFF. CDR3 coding DNA: TGTGCCAGCAGCTCCAAAGGGACTAGCGGGACGAATGAGCAGTTCTTC.